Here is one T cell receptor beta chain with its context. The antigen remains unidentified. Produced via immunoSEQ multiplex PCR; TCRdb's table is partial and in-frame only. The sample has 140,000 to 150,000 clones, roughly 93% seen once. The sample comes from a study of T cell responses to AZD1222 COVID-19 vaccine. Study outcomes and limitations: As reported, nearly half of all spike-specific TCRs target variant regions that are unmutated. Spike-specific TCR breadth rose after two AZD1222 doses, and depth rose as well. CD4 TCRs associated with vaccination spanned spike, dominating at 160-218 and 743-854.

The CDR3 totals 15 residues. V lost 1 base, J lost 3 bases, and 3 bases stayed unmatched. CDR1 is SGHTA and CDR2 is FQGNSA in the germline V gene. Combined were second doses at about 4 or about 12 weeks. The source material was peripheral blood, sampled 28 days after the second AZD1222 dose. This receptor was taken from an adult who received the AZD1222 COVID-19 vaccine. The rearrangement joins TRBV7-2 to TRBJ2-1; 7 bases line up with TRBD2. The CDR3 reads CASSLGLAVYNEQFF. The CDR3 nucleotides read TGTGCCAGCAGCTTAGGGCTAGCGGTCTACAATGAGCAGTTCTTC.